This TCR beta chain was captured by sequencing in a study of blood T cell repertoires in COVID-19. Sequencing used immunoSEQ multiplex PCR; TCRdb keeps in-frame clones, though not all of them. This table holds around 46,000 clones, 86% found once. Trimming removed 5 bases from V and 7 bases from J; junction bases left unmatched: 7. The CDR3 is 14 residues long. Germline loops: CDR1 SGHNT, CDR2 YYREEE (reference sequence). This TCR came from a man in his 60s with active or convalescent COVID-19. This chain connects TRBV5-4 to TRBJ1-3; TRBD1 matches 9 bases. Sequencing input: peripheral blood. The CDR3 DNA sequence: TGTGCCAGCAGTCCCGGGACAGGGCGCAACACCATATATTTT. It is translated as CASSPGTGRNTIYF.